This is a list of T cell receptor beta chains from one sample in a study of T cell clonotyping in hematopoietic cell transplantation. TCRdb's copy holds only in-frame clones and misses some; the assay was immunoSEQ multiplex PCR. The sample has about 8,900 clones; roughly 93% are singletons. The sample here was PBMCs, taken 100 days after allogeneic stem cell transplant. The receptor set was obtained from a male patient in his fifties or sixties who had an allogeneic stem cell transplant from a related donor, so T cells may come from the graft donor. Some clones in this sample may be carry-over from other donors' samples. Each CDR3 is given with its conserved first and last residue. Each record gives: J gene, clone size, V gene, CDR3 length, D gene, CDR3 DNA, CDR3 protein. The D gene is left open where the match is weak. The size entry is marked missing in some rows and otherwise reads once, few, many or a size class.

J gene: TRBJ1-3; clone size: -; V gene: TRBV29-1; CDR3 length: 15; D gene: -; CDR3 DNA: TGCAGCGTTGAATACGGGGACCACTCTGGAAACACCATATATTTT; CDR3 protein: CSVEYGDHSGNTIYF
J gene: TRBJ1-1; clone size: -; V gene: TRBV28; CDR3 length: 14; D gene: TRBD1; CDR3 DNA: TGTGCCAGCAGTCAATCCGGACAGGGGATTGAAGCTTTCTTT; CDR3 protein: CASSQSGQGIEAFF
J gene: TRBJ1-1; clone size: few; V gene: TRBV2; CDR3 length: 11; D gene: -; CDR3 DNA: TGTGCCAGCAGTGAAGGCTTCGAAGCTTTCTTT; CDR3 protein: CASSEGFEAFF
J gene: TRBJ2-7; clone size: -; V gene: TRBV6-5; CDR3 length: 14; D gene: -; CDR3 DNA: TGTGCCAGCAGTTATGGGGGTGAATCCTACGAGCAGTACTTC; CDR3 protein: CASSYGGESYEQYF
J gene: TRBJ1-1; clone size: -; V gene: TRBV11-1; CDR3 length: 15; D gene: TRBD1; CDR3 DNA: TGTGCCAGCATCGGGGGGACAGGGACGAACACTGAAGCTTTCTTT; CDR3 protein: CASIGGTGTNTEAFF
J gene: TRBJ1-1; clone size: -; V gene: TRBV7-2; CDR3 length: 14; D gene: -; CDR3 DNA: TGTGCCAGCAGCTTAGGCCGGGACGCCACTGAAGCTTTCTTT; CDR3 protein: CASSLGRDATEAFF
J gene: TRBJ2-7; clone size: -; V gene: TRBV28; CDR3 length: 12; D gene: TRBD2; CDR3 DNA: TGTGCCACCCTAGCGGGCTCCTACGAGCAGTACTTC; CDR3 protein: CATLAGSYEQYF
J gene: TRBJ2-7; clone size: -; V gene: TRBV6-1; CDR3 length: 16; D gene: TRBD1; CDR3 DNA: TGTGCCAGCAGTGCGGGGACAGGGGATTTAGGGTACGAGCAGTACTTC; CDR3 protein: CASSAGTGDLGYEQYF
J gene: TRBJ1-2; clone size: -; V gene: TRBV19; CDR3 length: 16; D gene: -; CDR3 DNA: TGTGCCAGTAGTAGAACCCACAACTACCCAGGAGATGACTACACCTTC; CDR3 protein: CASSRTHNYPGDDYTF
J gene: TRBJ1-1; clone size: -; V gene: TRBV27; CDR3 length: 15; D gene: -; CDR3 DNA: TGTGCCAGCAGTTTTAACCAGGCCATGAACACTGAAGCTTTCTTT; CDR3 protein: CASSFNQAMNTEAFF
J gene: TRBJ1-1; clone size: -; V gene: TRBV27; CDR3 length: 14; D gene: -; CDR3 DNA: TGTGCCAGCAGTTTATCTCGGGAGAACACTGAAGCTTTCTTT; CDR3 protein: CASSLSRENTEAFF
J gene: TRBJ1-2; clone size: -; V gene: TRBV5-8; CDR3 length: 15; D gene: TRBD1; CDR3 DNA: TGTGCCAGCAGCTCCTTAGGGGACAGCAACTATGGCTACACCTTC; CDR3 protein: CASSSLGDSNYGYTF
J gene: TRBJ2-3; clone size: -; V gene: TRBV5-6; CDR3 length: 14; D gene: -; CDR3 DNA: TGTGCCAGCAGCTTGGCGGGGGGGACAGGGTCGGGGTATTTT; CDR3 protein: CASSLAGGTGSGYF
J gene: TRBJ1-1; clone size: -; V gene: TRBV27; CDR3 length: 13; D gene: -; CDR3 DNA: TGTGCCAGCAGTTGGGGCCTGAACACTGAAGCTTTCTTT; CDR3 protein: CASSWGLNTEAFF
J gene: TRBJ2-2; clone size: large; V gene: TRBV6-4; CDR3 length: 17; D gene: TRBD2; CDR3 DNA: TGTGCCAGCAGTCGGACTAGCGGGGGAACGAACACCGGGGAGCTGTTTTTT; CDR3 protein: CASSRTSGGTNTGELFF
J gene: TRBJ1-2; clone size: -; V gene: TRBV5-1; CDR3 length: 15; D gene: TRBD1; CDR3 DNA: TGCGCCAGCAGCTTGGAGGGGGACAGGAGGGATGGCTACACCTTC; CDR3 protein: CASSLEGDRRDGYTF
J gene: TRBJ1-2; clone size: -; V gene: TRBV5-1; CDR3 length: 12; D gene: -; CDR3 DNA: TGCGCCAGCAGCTTGGACGTGCGTGGCTACACCTTC; CDR3 protein: CASSLDVRGYTF
J gene: TRBJ2-2; clone size: -; V gene: TRBV27; CDR3 length: 16; D gene: TRBD2; CDR3 DNA: TGTGCCAGCAGTTTATTAGCGGGGACCCACACCGGGGAGCTGTTTTTT; CDR3 protein: CASSLLAGTHTGELFF
J gene: TRBJ1-1; clone size: -; V gene: TRBV7-2; CDR3 length: 15; D gene: -; CDR3 DNA: TGTGCCAGCAGCCCCACCGCCACCATGAACACTGAAGCTTTCTTT; CDR3 protein: CASSPTATMNTEAFF
J gene: TRBJ1-1; clone size: -; V gene: TRBV18; CDR3 length: 12; D gene: TRBD1; CDR3 DNA: TGTGCCAGCTCGGGACAGATCACTGAAGCTTTCTTT; CDR3 protein: CASSGQITEAFF
J gene: TRBJ2-7; clone size: -; V gene: TRBV4-1; CDR3 length: 14; D gene: -; CDR3 DNA: TGCGCCAGCAGCCAGGGCGTCCAAGGCTACGAGCAGTACTTC; CDR3 protein: CASSQGVQGYEQYF
J gene: TRBJ2-2; clone size: few; V gene: TRBV18; CDR3 length: 13; D gene: -; CDR3 DNA: TGTGCCAGCTCACCAGGGAACACCGGGGAGCTGTTTTTT; CDR3 protein: CASSPGNTGELFF
J gene: TRBJ2-2; clone size: once; V gene: TRBV7-6; CDR3 length: 14; D gene: -; CDR3 DNA: TGTGCCAGCAGCCGAGGGGGAGGCACCGGGGAGCTGTTTTTT; CDR3 protein: CASSRGGGTGELFF
J gene: TRBJ2-3; clone size: -; V gene: TRBV6-1; CDR3 length: 15; D gene: TRBD2; CDR3 DNA: TGTGCCACCCGAATGACTAGCGGGGACACAGATACGCAGTATTTT; CDR3 protein: CATRMTSGDTDTQYF
J gene: TRBJ1-1; clone size: -; V gene: TRBV15; CDR3 length: 15; D gene: -; CDR3 DNA: TGTGCCACCAGCAGAGAGGGAATGGCGAACACTGAAGCTTTCTTT; CDR3 protein: CATSREGMANTEAFF
J gene: TRBJ2-7; clone size: -; V gene: TRBV19; CDR3 length: 13; D gene: -; CDR3 DNA: TGTGCCAGTTCCGAAAGTAGCGCTTCCGAGCAGTACTTC; CDR3 protein: CASSESSASEQYF
J gene: TRBJ1-4; clone size: -; V gene: TRBV5-1; CDR3 length: 13; D gene: TRBD1; CDR3 DNA: TGCGCCAGCAGCGAGGGACAGAATGAAAAACTGTTTTTT; CDR3 protein: CASSEGQNEKLFF
J gene: TRBJ2-1; clone size: -; V gene: TRBV6-6; CDR3 length: 16; D gene: -; CDR3 DNA: TGTGCCGCGGGCATGGGCAGGGGTCATTTTTACAATGAGCAGTTCTTC; CDR3 protein: CAAGMGRGHFYNEQFF
J gene: TRBJ1-4; clone size: -; V gene: TRBV5-8; CDR3 length: 15; D gene: -; CDR3 DNA: TGTGCCAGCAGCTTAATTCCAGGGGCGGGAGGAAAACTGTTTTTT; CDR3 protein: CASSLIPGAGGKLFF
J gene: TRBJ2-7; clone size: -; V gene: TRBV5-1; CDR3 length: 15; D gene: -; CDR3 DNA: TGCGCCAGCAGCTTGGGGTGGGACTTCGGGTACGAGCAGTACTTC; CDR3 protein: CASSLGWDFGYEQYF
J gene: TRBJ1-4; clone size: -; V gene: TRBV30; CDR3 length: 12; D gene: -; CDR3 DNA: TGTGCCGGGACACGGACTAATGAAAAACTGTTTTTT; CDR3 protein: CAGTRTNEKLFF
J gene: TRBJ2-7; clone size: -; V gene: TRBV6-1; CDR3 length: 15; D gene: -; CDR3 DNA: TGTGCCAGCAGTATCCCCAGGGGGGCGCTGGGGGAGCAGTACTTC; CDR3 protein: CASSIPRGALGEQYF
J gene: TRBJ2-5; clone size: once; V gene: TRBV7-9; CDR3 length: 13; D gene: -; CDR3 DNA: TGTGCCAGCAGCTTGGACACTCAAGAGACCCAGTACTTC; CDR3 protein: CASSLDTQETQYF
J gene: TRBJ1-2; clone size: once; V gene: TRBV28; CDR3 length: 16; D gene: TRBD1; CDR3 DNA: TGTGCCAGCAGTAGTCCGGGACAGGCCTTTAACTATGGCTACACCTTC; CDR3 protein: CASSSPGQAFNYGYTF
J gene: TRBJ2-7; clone size: -; V gene: TRBV5-1; CDR3 length: 16; D gene: -; CDR3 DNA: TGCGCCAGCAGCTTAACCACAGCCCTTAGCTCCTACGAGCAGTACTTC; CDR3 protein: CASSLTTALSSYEQYF
J gene: TRBJ2-7; clone size: -; V gene: TRBV29-1; CDR3 length: 13; D gene: -; CDR3 DNA: TGCAGCGTTGAAGACGAGGTGCTTTACGAGCAGTACTTC; CDR3 protein: CSVEDEVLYEQYF
J gene: TRBJ1-1; clone size: -; V gene: TRBV2; CDR3 length: 12; D gene: -; CDR3 DNA: TGTGCCAGCAGTGAACAGGTCGCTGAAGCTTTCTTT; CDR3 protein: CASSEQVAEAFF
J gene: TRBJ1-4; clone size: -; V gene: TRBV11-2; CDR3 length: 14; D gene: TRBD1; CDR3 DNA: TGTGCCAGCAGCTTGGGACAGCGGAATGAAAAACTGTTTTTT; CDR3 protein: CASSLGQRNEKLFF
J gene: TRBJ2-7; clone size: -; V gene: TRBV19; CDR3 length: 16; D gene: TRBD2; CDR3 DNA: TGTGCCAGTAGCCGACCCGGACTAGCGGGGGGGTACGAGCAGTACTTC; CDR3 protein: CASSRPGLAGGYEQYF
J gene: TRBJ1-1; clone size: -; V gene: TRBV7-9; CDR3 length: 14; D gene: -; CDR3 DNA: TGTGCCAGCAGCTTAGCAAGTATGAACACTGAAGCTTTCTTT; CDR3 protein: CASSLASMNTEAFF
J gene: TRBJ2-7; clone size: -; V gene: TRBV6-1; CDR3 length: 14; D gene: -; CDR3 DNA: TGTGCCAGCAGTGAAGCGGGCCAGGGGCACGAGCAGTACTTC; CDR3 protein: CASSEAGQGHEQYF
J gene: TRBJ2-1; clone size: -; V gene: TRBV4-3; CDR3 length: 12; D gene: TRBD1; CDR3 DNA: TGCGCCAGCAGCGGACAGGGTGATGAGCAGTTCTTC; CDR3 protein: CASSGQGDEQFF
J gene: TRBJ2-2; clone size: -; V gene: TRBV2; CDR3 length: 16; D gene: -; CDR3 DNA: TGTGCCAGCAGTGAAAGGGGGACAAAGAACACCGGGGAGCTGTTTTTT; CDR3 protein: CASSERGTKNTGELFF
J gene: TRBJ1-5; clone size: -; V gene: TRBV4-2; CDR3 length: 15; D gene: -; CDR3 DNA: TGTGCCAGCAGCTCTGGACAAGCCTCGGAGGAGCCCCAGCATTTT; CDR3 protein: CASSSGQASEEPQHF
J gene: TRBJ1-1; clone size: -; V gene: TRBV30; CDR3 length: 13; D gene: -; CDR3 DNA: TGTGCCTGGCTGGACCCGGGACACACTGAAGCTTTCTTT; CDR3 protein: CAWLDPGHTEAFF
J gene: TRBJ1-6; clone size: -; V gene: TRBV5-4; CDR3 length: 14; D gene: -; CDR3 DNA: TGTGCCAGCAGCCTCACAGGATATAATTCACCCCTCCACTTT; CDR3 protein: CASSLTGYNSPLHF